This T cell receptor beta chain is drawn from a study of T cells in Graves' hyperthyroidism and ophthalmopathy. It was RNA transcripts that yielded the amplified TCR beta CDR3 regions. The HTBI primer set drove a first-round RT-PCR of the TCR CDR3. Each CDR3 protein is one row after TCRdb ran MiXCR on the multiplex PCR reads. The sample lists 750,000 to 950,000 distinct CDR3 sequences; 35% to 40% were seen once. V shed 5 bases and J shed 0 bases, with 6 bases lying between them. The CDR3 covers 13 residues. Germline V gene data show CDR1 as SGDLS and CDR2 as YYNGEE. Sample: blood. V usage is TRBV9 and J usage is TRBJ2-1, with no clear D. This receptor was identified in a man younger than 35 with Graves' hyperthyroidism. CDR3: CASSASSYNEQFF. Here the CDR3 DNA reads TGTGCCAGCAGTGCTAGCTCCTACAATGAGCAGTTCTTC.